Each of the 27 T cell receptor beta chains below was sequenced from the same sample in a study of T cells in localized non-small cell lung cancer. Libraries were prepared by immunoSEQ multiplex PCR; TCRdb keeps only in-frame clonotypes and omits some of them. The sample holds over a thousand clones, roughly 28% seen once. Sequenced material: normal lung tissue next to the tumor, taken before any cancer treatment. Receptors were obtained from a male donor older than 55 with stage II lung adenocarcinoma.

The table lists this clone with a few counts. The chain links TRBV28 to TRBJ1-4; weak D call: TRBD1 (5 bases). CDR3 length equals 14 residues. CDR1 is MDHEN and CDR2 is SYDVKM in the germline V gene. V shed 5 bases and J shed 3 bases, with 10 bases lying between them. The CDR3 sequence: CASSLGGANEKLFF. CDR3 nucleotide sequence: TGTGCCAGCAGTCTCGGGGGGGCTAATGAAAAACTGTTTTTT.

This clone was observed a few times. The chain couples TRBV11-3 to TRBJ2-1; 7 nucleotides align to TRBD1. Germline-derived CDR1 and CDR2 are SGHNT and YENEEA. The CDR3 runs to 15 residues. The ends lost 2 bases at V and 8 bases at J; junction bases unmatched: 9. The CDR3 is CASSLKGEGGYEQFF. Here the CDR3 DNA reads TGTGCCAGCAGCTTAAAGGGTGAAGGGGGCTATGAGCAGTTCTTC.

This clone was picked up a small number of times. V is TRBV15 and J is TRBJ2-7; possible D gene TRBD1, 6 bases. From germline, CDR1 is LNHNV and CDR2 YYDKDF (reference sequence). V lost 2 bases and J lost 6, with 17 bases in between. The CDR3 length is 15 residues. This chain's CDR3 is CATSRPTTGQSEQYF. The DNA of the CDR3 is TGTGCCACCAGCAGACCTACGACAGGCCAAAGCGAGCAGTACTTC.

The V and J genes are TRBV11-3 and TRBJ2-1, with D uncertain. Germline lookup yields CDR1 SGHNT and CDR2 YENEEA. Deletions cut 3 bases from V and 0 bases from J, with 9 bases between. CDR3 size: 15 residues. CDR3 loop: CASSLSLGSYNEQFF. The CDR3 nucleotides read TGTGCCAGCAGCTTGTCTTTGGGCTCCTACAATGAGCAGTTCTTC.

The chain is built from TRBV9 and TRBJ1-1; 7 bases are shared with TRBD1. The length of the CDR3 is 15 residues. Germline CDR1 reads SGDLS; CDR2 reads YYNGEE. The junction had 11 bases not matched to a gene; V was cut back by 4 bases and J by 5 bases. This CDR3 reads CASSPRGNRNTEAFF. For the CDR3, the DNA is TGTGCCAGCAGCCCCAGGGGGAACAGAAATACTGAAGCTTTCTTT.

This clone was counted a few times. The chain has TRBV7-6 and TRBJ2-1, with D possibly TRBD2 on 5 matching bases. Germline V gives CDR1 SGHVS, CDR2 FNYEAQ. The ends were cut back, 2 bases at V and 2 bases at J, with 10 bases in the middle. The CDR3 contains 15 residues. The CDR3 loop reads CASSLQLVAYNEQFF. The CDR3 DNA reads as TGTGCCAGCAGCTTACAACTAGTAGCCTACAATGAGCAGTTCTTC.

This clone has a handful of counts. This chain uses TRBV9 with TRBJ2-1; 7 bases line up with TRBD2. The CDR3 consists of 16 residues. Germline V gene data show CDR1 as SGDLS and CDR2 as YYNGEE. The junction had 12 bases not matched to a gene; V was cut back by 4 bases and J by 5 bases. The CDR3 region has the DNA TGTGCCAGCAGCCCATACCTACCGGGACTACACAATGAGCAGTTCTTC. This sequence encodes CASSPYLPGLHNEQFF.

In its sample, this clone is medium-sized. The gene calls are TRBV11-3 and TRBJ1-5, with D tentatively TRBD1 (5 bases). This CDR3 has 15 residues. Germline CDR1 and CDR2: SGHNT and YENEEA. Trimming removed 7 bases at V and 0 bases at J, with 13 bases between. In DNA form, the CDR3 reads TGTGCCAGCACCCTAGAAAGGGGTAGCAATCAGCCCCAGCATTTT. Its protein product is CASTLERGSNQPQHF. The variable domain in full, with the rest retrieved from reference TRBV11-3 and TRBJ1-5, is EAGVVQSPRYKIIEKKQPVAFWCNPISGHNTLYWYLQNLGQGPELLIRYENEEAVDDSQLPKDRFSAERLKGVDSTLKIQPAELGDSAVYLCASTLERGSNQPQHFGDGTRLSIL.

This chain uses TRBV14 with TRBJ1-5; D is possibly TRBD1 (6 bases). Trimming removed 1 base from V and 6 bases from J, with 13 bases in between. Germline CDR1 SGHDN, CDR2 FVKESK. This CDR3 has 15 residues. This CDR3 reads CASSQGGTIPQPQHF. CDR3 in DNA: TGTGCCAGCAGCCAAGGAGGGACAATTCCTCAGCCCCAGCATTTT.

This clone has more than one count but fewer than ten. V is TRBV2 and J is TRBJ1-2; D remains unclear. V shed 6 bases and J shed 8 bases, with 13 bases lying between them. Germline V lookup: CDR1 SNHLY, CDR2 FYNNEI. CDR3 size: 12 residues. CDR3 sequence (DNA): TGTGCCAGCAGCCCCAGTTTTATGGGCTACACCTTC. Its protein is CASSPSFMGYTF.

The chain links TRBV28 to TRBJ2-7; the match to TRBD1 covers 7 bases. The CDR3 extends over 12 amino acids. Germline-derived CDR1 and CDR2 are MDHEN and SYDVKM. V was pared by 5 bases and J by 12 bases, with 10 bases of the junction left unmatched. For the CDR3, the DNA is TGTGCCAGCAGTACCCTCGGGACAGCCTCGTACGTC. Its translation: CASSTLGTASYV.

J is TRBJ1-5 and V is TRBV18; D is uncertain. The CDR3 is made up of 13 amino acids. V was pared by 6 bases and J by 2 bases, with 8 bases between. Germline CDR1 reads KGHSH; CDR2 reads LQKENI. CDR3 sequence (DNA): TGTGCCAGCTCCCCCACAGGCAATCAGCCCCAGCATTTT. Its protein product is CASSPTGNQPQHF. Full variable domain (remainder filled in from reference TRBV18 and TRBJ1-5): NAGVMQNPRHLVRRRGQEARLRCSPMKGHSHVYWYRQLPEEGLKFMVYLQKENIIDESGMPKERFSAEFPKEGPSILRIQQVVRGDSAAYFCASSPTGNQPQHFGDGTRLSIL.

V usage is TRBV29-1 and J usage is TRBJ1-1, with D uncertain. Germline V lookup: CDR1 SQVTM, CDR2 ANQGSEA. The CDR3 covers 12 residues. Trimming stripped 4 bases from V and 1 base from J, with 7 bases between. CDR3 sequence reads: CSVVRGNTEAFF. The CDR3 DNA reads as TGCAGCGTTGTTAGAGGGAACACTGAAGCTTTCTTT.

The CDR3 nucleotides are TGCGCCAGCAGCTTGGCGGCCCTACAGGGGTCGAACTATGGCTACACCTTC. Amino acid sequence: CASSLAALQGSNYGYTF. This rearrangement joins TRBV5-1 to TRBJ1-2; 7 bases match TRBD1. Germline V gene lookup returns CDR1 SGHRS and CDR2 YFSETQ. J gave up 2 bases and V 0 bases, and 10 bases lay outside the gene matches. The CDR3 is made up of 17 amino acids.

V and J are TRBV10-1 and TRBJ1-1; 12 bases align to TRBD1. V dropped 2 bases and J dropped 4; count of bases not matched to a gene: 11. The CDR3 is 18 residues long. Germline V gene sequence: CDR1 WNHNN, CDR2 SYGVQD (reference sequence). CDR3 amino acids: CASSEAFGDRGPSTEAFF. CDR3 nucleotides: TGCGCCAGCAGTGAGGCTTTTGGGGACAGGGGGCCGAGCACTGAAGCTTTCTTT.

This CDR3 is CASSPWTGENTGELFF. The CDR3 coding sequence is TGTGCCAGTAGTCCCTGGACAGGGGAAAACACCGGGGAGCTGTTTTTT. The J gene is TRBJ2-2, the V gene TRBV19; 9 bases match TRBD1. The CDR3 sequence is 16 residues long. V lost 5 bases to trimming and J lost 2 bases; unmatched junction nucleotides: 6. Germline V CDR1 and CDR2: LNHDA, SQIVND (reference sequence).

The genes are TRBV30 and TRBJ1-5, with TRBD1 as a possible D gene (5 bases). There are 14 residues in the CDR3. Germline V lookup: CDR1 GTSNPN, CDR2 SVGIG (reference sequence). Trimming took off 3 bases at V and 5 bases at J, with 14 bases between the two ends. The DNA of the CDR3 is TGTGCCTGGAGCGGGACCGCTACTGATCAGCCCCAGCATTTT. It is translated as CAWSGTATDQPQHF. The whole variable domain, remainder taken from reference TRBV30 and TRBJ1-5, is SQTIHQWPATLVQPVGSPLSLECTVEGTSNPNLYWYRQAAGRGLQLLFYSVGIGQISSEVPQNLSASRPQDRQFILSSKKLLLSDSGFYLCAWSGTATDQPQHFGDGTRLSIL.

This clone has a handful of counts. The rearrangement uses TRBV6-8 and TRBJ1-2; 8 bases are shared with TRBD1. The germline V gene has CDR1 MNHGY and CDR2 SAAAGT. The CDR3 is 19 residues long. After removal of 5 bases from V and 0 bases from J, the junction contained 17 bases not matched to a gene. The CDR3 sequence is CASSVSGGYNLGSNYGYTF. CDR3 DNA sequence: TGTGCCAGCAGTGTCTCAGGGGGCTACAATCTGGGGTCTAACTATGGCTACACCTTC.

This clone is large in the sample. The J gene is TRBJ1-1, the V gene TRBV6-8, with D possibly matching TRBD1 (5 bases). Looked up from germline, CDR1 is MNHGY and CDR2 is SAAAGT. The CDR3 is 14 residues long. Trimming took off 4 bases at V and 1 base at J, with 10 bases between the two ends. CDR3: CASSLQERNTEAFF. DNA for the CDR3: TGTGCCAGCAGTTTACAGGAAAGGAACACTGAAGCTTTCTTT.

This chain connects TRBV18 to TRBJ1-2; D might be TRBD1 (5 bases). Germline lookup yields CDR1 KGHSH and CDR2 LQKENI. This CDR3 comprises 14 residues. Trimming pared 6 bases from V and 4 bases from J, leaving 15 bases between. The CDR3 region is CASSPSQGLYGYTF. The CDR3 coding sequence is TGTGCCAGCTCCCCGTCTCAGGGCCTCTATGGCTACACCTTC.

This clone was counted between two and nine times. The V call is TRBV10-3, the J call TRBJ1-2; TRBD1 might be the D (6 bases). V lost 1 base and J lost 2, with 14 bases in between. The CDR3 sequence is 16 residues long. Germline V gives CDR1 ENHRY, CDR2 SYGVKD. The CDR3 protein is CAISEYEVRGNYGYTF. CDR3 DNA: TGTGCCATCAGTGAGTACGAAGTCAGGGGAAACTATGGCTACACCTTC.

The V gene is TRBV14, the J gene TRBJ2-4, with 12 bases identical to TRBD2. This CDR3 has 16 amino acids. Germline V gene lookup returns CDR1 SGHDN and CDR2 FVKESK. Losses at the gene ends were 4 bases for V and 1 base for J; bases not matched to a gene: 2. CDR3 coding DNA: TGTGCCAGCAGCCCTACTAGCGGGGGGGCCAAAAACATTCAGTACTTC. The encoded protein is CASSPTSGGAKNIQYF.

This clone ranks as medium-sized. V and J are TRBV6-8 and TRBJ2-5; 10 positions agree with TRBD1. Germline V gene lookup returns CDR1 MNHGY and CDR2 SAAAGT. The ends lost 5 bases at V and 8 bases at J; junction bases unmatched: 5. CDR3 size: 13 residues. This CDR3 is CASSAGQGRTQYF. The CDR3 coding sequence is TGTGCCAGCAGTGCGGGACAGGGGCGAACCCAGTACTTC.

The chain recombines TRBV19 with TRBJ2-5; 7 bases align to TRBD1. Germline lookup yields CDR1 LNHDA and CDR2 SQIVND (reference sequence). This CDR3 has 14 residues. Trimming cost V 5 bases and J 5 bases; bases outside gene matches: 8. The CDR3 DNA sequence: TGTGCCAGTAGTCCCTGGGACAGAGTGGAGACCCAGTACTTC. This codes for CASSPWDRVETQYF.

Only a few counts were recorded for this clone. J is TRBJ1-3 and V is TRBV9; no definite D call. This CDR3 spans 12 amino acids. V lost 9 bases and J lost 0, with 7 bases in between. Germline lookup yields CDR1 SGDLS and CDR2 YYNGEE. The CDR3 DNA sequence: TGTGCCACCAGGTACTCTGGAAACACCATATATTTT. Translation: CATRYSGNTIYF.

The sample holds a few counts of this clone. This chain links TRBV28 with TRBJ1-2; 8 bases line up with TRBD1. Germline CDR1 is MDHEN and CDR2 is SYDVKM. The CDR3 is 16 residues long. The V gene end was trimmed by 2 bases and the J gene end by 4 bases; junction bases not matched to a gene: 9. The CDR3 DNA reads TGTGCCAGCAGTTTAAGCGCAGGGGGCCACGGCTATGGCTACACCTTC. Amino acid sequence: CASSLSAGGHGYGYTF.

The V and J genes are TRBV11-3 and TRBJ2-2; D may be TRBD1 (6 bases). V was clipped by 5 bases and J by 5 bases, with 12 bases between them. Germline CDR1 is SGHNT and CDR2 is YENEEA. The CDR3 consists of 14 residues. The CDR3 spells CASSPGAGTGELFF. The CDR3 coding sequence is TGTGCCAGCAGCCCAGGGGCAGGTACCGGGGAGCTGTTTTTT.